The following is a TCR beta chain sequence with its context. Its antigen remains unknown. TCRdb keeps only in-frame clones here, not all; method: immunoSEQ multiplex PCR. The data contain approximately 500,000 clones, 90% to 96% of them singletons. Per the germline V gene, CDR1 is SEHNR and CDR2 is FQNEAQ (reference sequence). The germline V and J ends were trimmed by 3 bases and 3 bases, with 14 bases remaining between them. This CDR3 is built from 16 residues. The data are from a study of shared clonotypes between healthy human individuals. Study details: A couple of women and a few men aged 18 to 49 made up the donors.

Study-wide findings and caveats: Larger estimated richness was generally seen in naive subsets than in memory subsets. Though the depth was large, rarefaction showed that sorted-subset sequencing was incomplete.

This receptor was identified in a woman aged 30 to 39 in good health. Sequenced sample: naive CD4+ T cells sorted from blood. As to subset: CD45RA+ positively selected. V and J are TRBV7-9 and TRBJ2-2; no definite D call. In DNA, the CDR3 is TGTGCCAGCAGCTTGGTTGACCAGAGGTACACCGGGGAGCTGTTTTTT. Its translation is CASSLVDQRYTGELFF. Complete variable domain (other parts from reference TRBV7-9 and TRBJ2-2): DTGVSQNPRHKITKRGQNVTFRCDPISEHNRLYWYRQTLGQGPEFLTYFQNEAQLEKSRLLSDRFSAERPKGSFSTLEIQRTEQGDSAMYLCASSLVDQRYTGELFFGEGSRLTVL.